Each of the 10 T cell receptor beta chains below was sequenced from the same sample in a study of T cells in Graves' hyperthyroidism and ophthalmopathy. RNA transcripts were the template for amplifying TCR beta CDR3 regions. The TCR CDR3 was amplified in a first-round RT-PCR using the HTBI primer set. In TCRdb, the multiplex PCR reads were re-called with MiXCR into one record per CDR3 protein. This sample has around 700,000 distinct CDR3 sequences, with over 15% found just once. The sample was blood. The source is a woman between 50 and 59 years old with Graves' hyperthyroidism that later progressed to Graves' ophthalmopathy.

In this sample, this clonotype turned up a few times. One end of the junction varies from germline; a read error may be responsible. The CDR3 is CAGSLRRGPYNEQFF. In DNA form, the CDR3 reads TGCGCCGGCAGCTTGCGCAGGGGACCCTACAATGAGCAGTTCTTC. The V call is TRBV5-1, the J call TRBJ2-1; possible D gene TRBD1, 6 bases. The CDR3 extends over 15 amino acids. The germline V gene has CDR1 SGHRS and CDR2 YFSETQ. The complete variable domain, with remaining parts taken from reference TRBV5-1 and TRBJ2-1, reads KAGVTQTPRYLIKTRGQQVTLSCSPISGHRSVSWYQQTPGQGLQFLFEYFSETQRNKGNFPGRFSGRQFSNSRSEMNVSTLELGDSALYLCAGSLRRGPYNEQFFGPGTRLTVL.

This clonotype was observed at least ten times. The V gene is TRBV7-2, the J gene TRBJ1-1; no clear D gene. Trimming took 5 bases from V and 0 from J, leaving 13 bases between them. This CDR3 has 15 residues. The germline V gene has CDR1 SGHTA and CDR2 FQGNSA. The CDR3: CASSPLRAVNTEAFF. The CDR3 bases are TGTGCCAGCAGCCCCCTGCGGGCTGTGAACACTGAAGCTTTCTTT.

V is TRBV6-5 and J is TRBJ1-1; 10 nucleotides line up with TRBD1. This CDR3 has 17 amino acids. V trimming: 0 bases; J trimming: 4 bases; junction bases outside the gene matches: 8. The germline V gene has CDR1 MNHEY and CDR2 SVGAGI. In DNA form, the CDR3 reads TGTGCCAGCAGTTACTCAGAGGGACAGGGGTATTTCACTGAAGCTTTCTTT. Its protein is CASSYSEGQGYFTEAFF.

There are many counts of this clonotype. The chain is built from TRBV12-3 or TRBV12-4 and TRBJ2-7; tentative D call: TRBD2 (7 bases). The CDR3 is made up of 14 amino acids. V lost 8 bases and J lost 5, with 19 bases in between. CDR3 region: CASRPWGGADEQYF. Written as DNA, the CDR3 is TGTGCCAGCCGACCGTGGGGGGGGGCGGACGAGCAGTACTTC.

The V and J genes are TRBV9 and TRBJ1-1, with D hard to call. V was cut by 4 bases and J by 0 bases, with 10 bases left in between. CDR1 is SGDLS and CDR2 is YYNGEE in the germline V gene. This CDR3 region has 14 residues. CDR3 sequence (DNA): TGTGCCAGCAGCCCATGGACCTTGAACACTGAAGCTTTCTTT. Translating it yields CASSPWTLNTEAFF.

This chain's CDR3 is CASSEVGIGESPLHF. The CDR3 region has the DNA TGTGCCAGCAGTGAAGTGGGCATTGGGGAATCACCCCTCCACTTT. This chain links TRBV6-1 with TRBJ1-6; no clear D. This CDR3 is 15 amino acids long. V lost 1 base and J 10 bases, leaving 14 bases between the germline ends. In germline, CDR1 is MNHNS, CDR2 SASEGT.

CDR3 coding DNA: TGTGCCACCCTTGGTGGCAATGAGCAGTTCTTC. Translated: CATLGGNEQFF. The chain employs TRBV6-2 or TRBV6-3 and TRBJ2-1; D gene unclear. The CDR3 is made up of 11 amino acids. Looked up from germline, CDR1 is MNHEY and CDR2 is SVGEGT. The V end lost 10 bases, the J end lost 6 bases, and 10 bases lay between the germline ends.

The chain has TRBV5-1 and TRBJ2-5; TRBD1 might be the D (6 bases). This CDR3 has 15 amino acids. Germline V CDR1 and CDR2: SGHRS, YFSETQ. Trimming removed 1 base from V and 0 bases from J, with 10 bases in between. The chain's CDR3 is CASSLRTAYQETQYF. The CDR3 nucleotides are TGCGCCAGCAGCTTGCGGACAGCGTACCAAGAGACCCAGTACTTC.

V and J are TRBV19 and TRBJ1-2; 8 bases align to TRBD1. Germline V gene sequence: CDR1 LNHDA, CDR2 SQIVND (reference sequence). With V trimmed by 6 bases and J by 0 bases, 15 bases remained unmatched. The CDR3 extends over 18 amino acids. CDR3 sequence (DNA): TGTGCCAGTAGAAATCCCGGGACAGGCGAACATCCTAACTATGGCTACACCTTC. As protein: CASRNPGTGEHPNYGYTF.

This clonotype was observed a handful of times. The chain carries TRBV7-3 and TRBJ2-1; 12 bases line up with TRBD2. J lost 3 bases, V lost 5 bases, and 5 bases had no gene match. The CDR3 is 16 residues long. Per the germline V gene, CDR1 is SGHTA and CDR2 is FQGTGA. CDR3 nucleotides: TGTGCCAGCAGCCTCACTAGCGGGGGGCGCTACAATGAGCAGTTCTTC. Translated, it gives CASSLTSGGRYNEQFF.